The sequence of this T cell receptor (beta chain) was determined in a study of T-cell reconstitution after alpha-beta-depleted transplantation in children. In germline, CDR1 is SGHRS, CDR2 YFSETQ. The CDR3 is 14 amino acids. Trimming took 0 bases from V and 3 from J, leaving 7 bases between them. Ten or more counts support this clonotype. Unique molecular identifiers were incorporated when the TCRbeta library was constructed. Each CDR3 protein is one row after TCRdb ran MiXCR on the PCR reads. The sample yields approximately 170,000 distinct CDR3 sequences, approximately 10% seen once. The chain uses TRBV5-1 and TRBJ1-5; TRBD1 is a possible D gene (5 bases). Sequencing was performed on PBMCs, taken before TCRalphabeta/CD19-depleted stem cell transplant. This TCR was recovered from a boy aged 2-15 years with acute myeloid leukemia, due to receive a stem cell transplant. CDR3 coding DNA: TGCGCCAGCAGCTTGGGGGGGATCAATCAGCCCCAGCATTTT. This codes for CASSLGGINQPQHF.